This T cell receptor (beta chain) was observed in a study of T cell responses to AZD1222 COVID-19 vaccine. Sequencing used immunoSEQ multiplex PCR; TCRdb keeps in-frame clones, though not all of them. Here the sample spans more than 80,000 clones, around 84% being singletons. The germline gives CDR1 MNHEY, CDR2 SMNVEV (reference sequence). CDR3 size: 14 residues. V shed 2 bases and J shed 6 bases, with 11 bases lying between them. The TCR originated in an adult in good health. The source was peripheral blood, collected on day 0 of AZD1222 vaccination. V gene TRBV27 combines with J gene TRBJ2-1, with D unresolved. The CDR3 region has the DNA TGTGCCAGCAGTTTAAGGCTCAGGAGCAATGAGCAGTTCTTC. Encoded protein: CASSLRLRSNEQFF.